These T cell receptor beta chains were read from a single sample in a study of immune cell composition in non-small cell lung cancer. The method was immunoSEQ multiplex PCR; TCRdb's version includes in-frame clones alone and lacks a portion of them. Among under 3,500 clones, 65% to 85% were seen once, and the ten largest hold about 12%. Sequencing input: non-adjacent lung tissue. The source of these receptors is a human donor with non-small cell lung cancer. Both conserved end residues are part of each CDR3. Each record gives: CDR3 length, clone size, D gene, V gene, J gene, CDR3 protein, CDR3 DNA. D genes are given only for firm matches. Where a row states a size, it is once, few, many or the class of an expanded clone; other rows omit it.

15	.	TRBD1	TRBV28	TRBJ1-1	CASSSQQGALTEAFF	TGTGCCAGCAGCAGTCAACAGGGGGCGCTTACTGAAGCTTTCTTT
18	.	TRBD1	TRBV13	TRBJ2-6	CASTETGTGPSGANVLTF	TGTGCCAGCACCGAAACCGGGACAGGGCCCTCTGGGGCCAACGTCCTGACTTTC
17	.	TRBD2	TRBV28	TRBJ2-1	CASSSILGGSAYNEQFF	TGTGCCAGCAGTTCCATCCTAGGCGGGAGCGCCTACAATGAGCAGTTCTTC
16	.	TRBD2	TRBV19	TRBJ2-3	CASEKVGLARADTQYF	TGTGCCAGTGAAAAGGTGGGACTAGCGAGGGCAGATACGCAGTATTTT
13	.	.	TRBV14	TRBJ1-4	CASSRGLNEKLFF	TGTGCCAGCAGCCGGGGCCTGAATGAAAAACTGTTTTTT
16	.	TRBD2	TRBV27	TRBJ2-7	CASSSLTSGSGNEQYF	TGTGCCAGCAGTTCCCTGACTAGCGGGAGTGGGAACGAGCAGTACTTC
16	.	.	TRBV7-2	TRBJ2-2	CASSASVGGGTGELFF	TGTGCCAGCAGCGCCTCTGTGGGTGGAGGTACCGGGGAGCTGTTTTTT
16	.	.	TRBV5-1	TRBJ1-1	CASSLGASHANTEAFF	TGCGCCAGCAGCTTGGGCGCTAGCCATGCGAACACTGAAGCTTTCTTT
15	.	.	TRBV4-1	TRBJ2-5	CASSQDLAGRETQYF	TGCGCCAGCAGCCAAGATCTCGCGGGACGCGAGACCCAGTACTTC
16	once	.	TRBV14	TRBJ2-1	CASSQWGQSSYNEQFF	TGTGCCAGCAGCCAATGGGGGCAAAGCTCCTACAATGAGCAGTTCTTC
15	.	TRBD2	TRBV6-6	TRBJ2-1	CASSYWTSDRNEQFF	TGTGCCAGCAGTTACTGGACTAGCGATCGGAATGAGCAGTTCTTC
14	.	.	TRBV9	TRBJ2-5	CASSVEHSQETQYF	TGTGCCAGCAGCGTAGAGCACTCCCAAGAGACCCAGTACTTC
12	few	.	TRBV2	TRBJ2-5	CASTWAQETQYF	TGTGCCAGCACTTGGGCCCAGGAGACCCAGTACTTC
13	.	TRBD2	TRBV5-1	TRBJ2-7	CASSKREGYEQYF	TGCGCCAGCAGCAAGCGGGAGGGTTACGAGCAGTACTTC
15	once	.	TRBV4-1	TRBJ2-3	CASSQAREWGFAQYF	TGCGCCAGCAGCCAGGCCCGGGAATGGGGATTTGCGCAGTATTTT